The 8 T cell receptor beta chains below were found in one sample sequenced in a study of cytotoxic CD8 clonotypes in ibrutinib-treated CLL. Profiling relied on immunoSEQ multiplex PCR, and the TCRdb table lists in-frame clones only, not all of them. The sample holds over 30,000 clones, 65% to 70% seen once. This specimen was PBMCs, taken at disease progression, from a patient treated with ibrutinib. These receptors were taken from a human donor with chronic lymphocytic leukemia.

The chain combines TRBV5-4 with TRBJ2-5; possible D gene TRBD2, 7 bases. The CDR3 is 13 amino acids. CDR1 SGHNT and CDR2 YYREEE come from the germline V gene (reference sequence). Trimming cost V 0 bases and J 7 bases, with 10 bases left between them. For the CDR3, the DNA is TGTGCCAGCAGCTTGGAGGGGGAGGGGACCCAGTACTTC. It yields the protein CASSLEGEGTQYF.

The chain couples TRBV9 to TRBJ2-7; the match to TRBD2 covers 8 bases. This CDR3 region has 15 residues. CDR1 is SGDLS and CDR2 is YYNGEE in the germline V gene. V trimming: 0 bases; J trimming: 2 bases; junction bases outside the gene matches: 4. The CDR3 region has the DNA TGTGCCAGCAGCGTAGCTCTAGCGGGCCCCTACGAGCAGTACTTC. Encoded protein: CASSVALAGPYEQYF.

The chain employs TRBV27 and TRBJ2-1, with 7 bases aligning to TRBD2. This CDR3 spans 15 amino acids. Germline CDR1 reads MNHEY; CDR2 reads SMNVEV (reference sequence). V lost 2 bases and J lost 14; bases outside the gene matches: 15. The CDR3 DNA reads as TGTGCCAGCAGTTTACCCCAGACTAGCCCCCCAAGAGAGTTCTTC. It yields the protein CASSLPQTSPPREFF.

The gene calls are TRBV19 and TRBJ1-2; tentative D call: TRBD1 (5 bases). CDR1 and CDR2 (germline): LNHDA, SQIVND (reference sequence). The CDR3 length is 15 residues. Deletions cut 9 bases from V and 0 bases from J, with 17 bases between. In DNA, the CDR3 is TGTGCCAGCTTGGGTGGACATTTCGCTAACTATGGCTACACCTTC. Amino acid sequence: CASLGGHFANYGYTF.

This clone occurred a few times. The rearrangement joins TRBV27 to TRBJ2-1; 10 positions match TRBD2. Looked up from germline, CDR1 is MNHEY and CDR2 is SMNVEV (reference sequence). This CDR3 region has 16 residues. Trimming removed 5 bases from V and 7 bases from J; junction bases left unmatched: 11. The CDR3 region is CASSPHSGRKRNEQFF. In nucleotides, the CDR3 is TGTGCCAGCAGTCCCCATAGCGGGAGGAAAAGGAATGAGCAGTTCTTC.

The V call is TRBV4-2, the J call TRBJ1-5; D gene ambiguous. The CDR3 spans 15 residues. Between the trimmed V and J ends, which lost 1 base and 4 bases, there was a span of 11 bases. From germline, CDR1 is LGHNA and CDR2 YNFKEQ. The CDR3 bases are TGTGCCAGCAGCCAAGCCGGCAGTCAAAATCAGCCCCAGCATTTT. Translated: CASSQAGSQNQPQHF.

The chain has TRBV29-1 and TRBJ1-1; 8 bases map to TRBD1. The CDR3 runs to 15 residues. J lost 4 bases, V lost 7 bases, and 14 bases had no gene match. Per the germline V gene, CDR1 is SQVTM and CDR2 is ANQGSEA. As DNA, the CDR3 is TGCAGCGCCGGGGCCCCAGGGGGCGCTGGCACTGAAGCTTTCTTT. It is translated as CSAGAPGGAGTEAFF.

The chain carries TRBV9 and TRBJ1-4; D perhaps matches TRBD1 (6 bases). The CDR3 loop spans 15 amino acids. CDR1 SGDLS and CDR2 YYNGEE come from the germline V gene. Trimming cost V 3 bases and J 11 bases, with 20 bases left between them. The CDR3 DNA follows: TGTGCCAGCAGCGATCGGGGGGGCAAAGGAGAGAAACTGTTTTTT. Its translation: CASSDRGGKGEKLFF.